One and the same sample provided the 10 T cell receptor beta chains below, sequenced in a study of blood T cell repertoires in COVID-19. Profiling relied on immunoSEQ multiplex PCR, and the TCRdb table lists in-frame clones only, not all of them. The sample consists of some 100,000 clones, about 90% of them appearing once. Specimen: peripheral blood. The receptors were gathered from a man aged 25-45 years in a cohort sampled during active COVID-19.

The chain carries TRBV5-1 and TRBJ2-3; D is possibly TRBD1 (6 bases). Germline assignment: CDR1 SGHRS and CDR2 YFSETQ. V gave up 1 base and J gave up 4 bases, with 13 bases separating them. The CDR3 totals 15 residues. CDR3 sequence reads: CASSLIGQGPDTQYF. CDR3 DNA: TGCGCCAGCAGCTTGATTGGGCAGGGGCCAGATACGCAGTATTTT. Using reference TRBV5-1 and TRBJ2-3 for the parts outside the CDR3, the full variable domain is KAGVTQTPRYLIKTRGQQVTLSCSPISGHRSVSWYQQTPGQGLQFLFEYFSETQRNKGNFPGRFSGRQFSNSRSEMNVSTLELGDSALYLCASSLIGQGPDTQYFGPGTRLTVL.

CDR3 in amino acids: CASSLQRGANTEAFF. DNA for the CDR3: TGTGCCAGCAGCTTACAGCGGGGGGCAAACACTGAAGCTTTCTTT. The chain uses TRBV7-2 and TRBJ1-1, with a tentative D call TRBD1 (6 bases). Germline V lookup: CDR1 SGHTA, CDR2 FQGNSA. Between the trimmed V and J ends, which lost 2 bases and 2 bases, there was a span of 12 bases. The CDR3 extends over 15 amino acids.

DNA of the CDR3: TGTGCCAGCAGTTACTCGCGTCCGAGCATGAACACTGAAGCTTTCTTT. Translating it yields CASSYSRPSMNTEAFF. This chain uses TRBV6-5 with TRBJ1-1; D gene ambiguous. The CDR3 loop spans 16 amino acids. The V end was cut by 0 bases, the J end by 0 bases, with 11 bases between. Germline V CDR1 and CDR2: MNHEY, SVGAGI.

The V call is TRBV12-3 or TRBV12-4, the J call TRBJ2-7, with D possibly being TRBD1 (5 bases). The CDR3 runs 12 residues. The ends were cut back, 4 bases at V and 9 bases at J, with 13 bases in the middle. CDR3 sequence (DNA): TGTGCCAGCAGTTCCCAGGGCCTAGGGCAGTACTTC. Encoded protein: CASSSQGLGQYF.

V is TRBV28 and J is TRBJ1-2; D not resolved. The V gene's germline CDR1 is MDHEN and CDR2 SYDVKM. The CDR3 loop spans 11 amino acids. With 8 bases removed from V and 8 bases from J, the gap between germline ends came to 12 bases. The CDR3: CASQVSGGYTF. The CDR3 DNA is TGTGCCAGCCAGGTCTCGGGGGGCTACACCTTC.

This clone showed up just once. V is TRBV7-2 and J is TRBJ2-1; a possible D gene is TRBD2 (7 bases). Germline V CDR1 and CDR2: SGHTA, FQGNSA. This CDR3 spans 14 amino acids. The ends were cut back, 0 bases at V and 7 bases at J, with 10 bases in the middle. DNA of the CDR3: TGTGCCAGCAGCTTAGCGGGGGGGCGGAATGAGCAGTTCTTC. Its protein product is CASSLAGGRNEQFF.

V is TRBV3-1 (or the pseudogene TRBV3-2) and J is TRBJ1-2; 10 positions match TRBD1. CDR1 LGHDT and CDR2 YNNKEL come from the germline V gene (reference sequence). CDR3 length: 16 residues. V shed 0 bases, J shed 2 bases, and the junction held 3 bases outside the gene matches. CDR3 protein: CASSQDWGQGNYGYTF. The DNA for the CDR3 is TGTGCCAGCAGCCAAGATTGGGGACAGGGGAACTATGGCTACACCTTC.

J is TRBJ2-2 and V is TRBV7-2, with 12 bases lining up with TRBD2. Germline CDR1 reads SGHTA; CDR2 reads FQGNSA. The trim removed 5 bases at V and 1 base at J, leaving 5 bases unmatched. The CDR3 covers 17 residues. The CDR3 here is CASSPSGGAGNTGELFF. In DNA form, the CDR3 reads TGTGCCAGCAGCCCTAGCGGGGGGGCCGGGAACACCGGGGAGCTGTTTTTT.

V usage is TRBV28 and J usage is TRBJ1-2, with D hard to call. The germline V gene encodes CDR1 MDHEN and CDR2 SYDVKM. V was shortened by 3 bases and J by 8 bases, with 13 bases between the two germline ends. The CDR3 is 13 residues long. CDR3 region: CASSFSLEEGYTF. The CDR3 DNA is TGTGCCAGCAGTTTCTCCCTAGAGGAAGGCTACACCTTC.

The rearrangement links TRBV19 to TRBJ1-4; TRBD1 is a possible D gene (6 bases). This CDR3 has 15 residues. Germline V gene lookup returns CDR1 LNHDA and CDR2 SQIVND (reference sequence). V lost 2 bases and J lost 7, with 14 bases in between. Here the CDR3 reads CASSIPQGDSEKLFF. DNA of the CDR3: TGTGCCAGTAGTATACCACAGGGAGATAGTGAAAAACTGTTTTTT.